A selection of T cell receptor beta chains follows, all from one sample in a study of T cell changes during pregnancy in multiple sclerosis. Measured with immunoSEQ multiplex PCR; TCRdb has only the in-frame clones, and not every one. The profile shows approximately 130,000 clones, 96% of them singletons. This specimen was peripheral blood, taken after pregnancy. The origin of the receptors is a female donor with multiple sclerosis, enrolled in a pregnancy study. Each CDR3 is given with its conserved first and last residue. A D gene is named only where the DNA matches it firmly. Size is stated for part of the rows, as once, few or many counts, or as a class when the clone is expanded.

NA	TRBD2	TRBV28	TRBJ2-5	TGTGCCAGCAGAGAAGCGGGAGGGCTGGAGACCCAGTACTTC	CASREAGGLETQYF
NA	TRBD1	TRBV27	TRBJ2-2	TGTGCCACCTCCCGCAACAGGGGTGGGACGGGGGAGCTGTTTTTT	CATSRNRGGTGELFF
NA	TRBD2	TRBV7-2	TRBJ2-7	TGTGCCAGCAGCTTAGTGTCGGGAGGGCCTGTTGAGCAGTACTTC	CASSLVSGGPVEQYF
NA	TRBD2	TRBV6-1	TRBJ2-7	TGTGCCAGCAGCGGGGGGGGGCCGGTGTACGAGCAGTACTTC	CASSGGGPVYEQYF
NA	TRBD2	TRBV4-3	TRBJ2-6	TGCGCCAGCAGCCAATGGGCTAGCGGGACCGGGGCCAACGTCCTGACTTTC	CASSQWASGTGANVLTF
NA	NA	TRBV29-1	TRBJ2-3	TGCAGCGCAGGGGAGGGGACCGAGCCGGGTACGCAGTATTTT	CSAGEGTEPGTQYF
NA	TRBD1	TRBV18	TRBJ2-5	TGTGCCAGCTCACCCGGACAGGGGGTTTTGGAGACCCAGTACTTC	CASSPGQGVLETQYF
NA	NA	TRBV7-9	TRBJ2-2	TGTGCCAGCAGCTCGCGGACAGCCCTGATCGGGGAGCTGTTTTTT	CASSSRTALIGELFF
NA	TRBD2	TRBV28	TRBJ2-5	TGTGCCAGCAGTTTTGTAGGTAGCGGGAGGAAAGAGACCCAGTACTTC	CASSFVGSGRKETQYF
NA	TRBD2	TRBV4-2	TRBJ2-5	TGTGCCAGCAGCCAACCCCTAGCGGGAGTGGAGACCCAGTACTTC	CASSQPLAGVETQYF
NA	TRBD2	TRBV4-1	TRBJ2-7	TGCGCCAGCAGCCAAGATGGAGCGGGAGAATCCGAGCAGTACTTC	CASSQDGAGESEQYF
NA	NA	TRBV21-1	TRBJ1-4	TGTGCCAGCAGGCCCGGACAGGGAGGGGAAAAACTGTTTTTT	CASRPGQGGEKLFF
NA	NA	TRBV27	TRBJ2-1	TGTGCCAGCAGTTTATCGAGTTCTAACAATGAGCAGTTCTTC	CASSLSSSNNEQFF
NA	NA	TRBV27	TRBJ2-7	TGTGCCAGCAGTTTATCGGGCCCCTACGAGCAGTACTTC	CASSLSGPYEQYF
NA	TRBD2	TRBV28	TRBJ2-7	TGTGCCATCAAGACTAGCGGTTACGAGCAGTACTTC	CAIKTSGYEQYF
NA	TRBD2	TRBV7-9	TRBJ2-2	TGTGCCAGCAGCTTAGACCTTAGCGGGAGCACCGGGGAGCTGTTTTTT	CASSLDLSGSTGELFF
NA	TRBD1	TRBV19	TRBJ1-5	TGTGCCAGTACTTGGACAGGGGTGAATCAGCCCCAGCATTTT	CASTWTGVNQPQHF
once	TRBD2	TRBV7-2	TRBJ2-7	TGTGCCAGCAGATGGACTAGTCACGACGAGCAGTACTTC	CASRWTSHDEQYF
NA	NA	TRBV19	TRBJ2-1	TGTGCCAGTAGTATAGGGAGGGGGCGCGGGGAGCAGTTCTTC	CASSIGRGRGEQFF
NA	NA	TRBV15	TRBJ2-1	TGTGCCACCAGCAGAGACCCCCGACTAATTTCCAATGAGCAGTTCTTC	CATSRDPRLISNEQFF
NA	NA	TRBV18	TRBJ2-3	TGTGCCAGCTCACCACGGCAGGGGCGCAGAGATACGCAGTATTTT	CASSPRQGRRDTQYF
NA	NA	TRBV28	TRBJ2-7	TGTGCCAGCAGCTTCGGACATGGCCCCTACGAGCAGTACTTC	CASSFGHGPYEQYF
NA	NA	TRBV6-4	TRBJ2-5	TGTGCCAGCAATCCGGCCCAGTACTTC	CASNPAQYF